A selection of T cell receptor beta chains follows, all from one sample in a study of regulatory T cells in long-lasting Graves disease. TCRdb passed the multiplex PCR reads through MiXCR, listing each CDR3 protein once. Counted here are about 440,000 distinct CDR3 sequences, about 16% occurring once; the ten biggest clones make up 23%. This sample also appeared in a second study, on T cells in Graves' hyperthyroidism and ophthalmopathy.

Sequencing was performed on peripheral blood mononuclear cells (PBMCs), taken at new diagnosis, from a patient treated with antithyroid drugs. The receptors derive from a woman aged 18-29 years with Graves disease. Each CDR3 is given with its conserved first and last residue. D genes are given only for firm matches. The size of a clone is reported for some rows only, either as once, few or many, or as a class for expanded clones.

NA	TRBV20-1	NA	14	TRBJ2-1	TGCAGTGCTAGGGGGCAGGGCTCCTACAATGAGCAGTTCTTC	CSARGQGSYNEQFF
many	TRBV10-3	NA	15	TRBJ2-7	TGTGCCATCAGTAAGAGCGCGGAGGGCCCGTACGAGCAGTACTTC	CAISKSAEGPYEQYF
many	TRBV7-6	NA	17	TRBJ2-3	TGTGCCAGCAGCTTAGAAGCCCGGGACTGGAGGGGGGATACGCAGTATTTT	CASSLEARDWRGDTQYF
NA	TRBV29-1	TRBD1	15	TRBJ2-3	TGCAGCGTTGCCGGCTGGACAGGGAACACAGATACGCAGTATTTT	CSVAGWTGNTDTQYF
many	TRBV7-2	NA	15	TRBJ2-5	TGTGCCAGCAGCTTAGTTAACGCCTGGTCGGAGACCCAGTACTTC	CASSLVNAWSETQYF
many	TRBV11-3	TRBD1	13	TRBJ2-5	TGTGCCAGCAGTTCGACAGGGGGGGAGACCCAGTACTTC	CASSSTGGETQYF
many	TRBV20-1	NA	13	TRBJ2-1	TGCAGTGCTAGATTTGTGGGAGCGGATGAGCAGTTCTTC	CSARFVGADEQFF
many	TRBV6-2/TRBV6-3	NA	12	TRBJ1-3	TGTGCCAGCAGGACAGCAGGAAACACCATATATTTT	CASRTAGNTIYF
many	TRBV2	TRBD1	18	TRBJ1-6	TGTGCCAGCAGTGAAGCGCTTCGGGGGGGGACAGGTAATTCACCCCTCCACTTT	CASSEALRGGTGNSPLHF
few	TRBV2	NA	15	TRBJ2-7	TGTGCCAGCAGTGAATGGGTGCGGGGTTCCTACGAGCAGTACTTC	CASSEWVRGSYEQYF
NA	TRBV20-1	TRBD1	13	TRBJ1-6	TGCAGTGCTACCGGGACAGGGGTATCACCCCTCCACTTT	CSATGTGVSPLHF
many	TRBV5-4	NA	15	TRBJ2-7	TGTGCCAGCAGCTTCGAAGGTCCCCTCTCCTACGAGCAGTACTTC	CASSFEGPLSYEQYF
NA	TRBV14	NA	18	TRBJ2-2	TGTGCCAGCAGCCTACGAACAGTACGTGGAAGCCACACCGGGGAGCTGTTTTTT	CASSLRTVRGSHTGELFF
few	TRBV6-5	NA	13	TRBJ1-2	TGTGCCAGCAGTTACTCAGGCGGCTATGGCTACACCTTC	CASSYSGGYGYTF
NA	TRBV28	NA	14	TRBJ2-1	TGTGCCAGCAGCTCAACAGGGGGGAGGGATGAGCAGTTCTTC	CASSSTGGRDEQFF
NA	TRBV20-1	TRBD2	16	TRBJ2-3	TGCAGTGCTAGAGATTATTCCACAACTAGCGGGAGTTCACAGTATTTT	CSARDYSTTSGSSQYF
few	TRBV5-8	TRBD2	15	TRBJ2-1	TGTGCCAGCAGCTTGTTGGTAGCGGGAGGGGATGAGCAGTTCTTC	CASSLLVAGGDEQFF
many	TRBV12-5	TRBD2	19	TRBJ2-1	TGTGCTAGTGGTTTGGTAATTAGCGGGAGCCCGAGCTCCTACAATGAGCAGTTCTTC	CASGLVISGSPSSYNEQFF
few	TRBV6-1	TRBD1	12	TRBJ2-5	TGTGCCACCAACTACAGGGGGCTCAAGCAGTACTTC	CATNYRGLKQYF
NA	TRBV15	NA	14	TRBJ1-1	TGTGCCACCAGCAGCGAGGGGGTGGGCACTGAAGCTTTCTTT	CATSSEGVGTEAFF
NA	TRBV6-5	NA	15	TRBJ2-3	TGTGCCAGCAGTTACTCGGGGGAGTTGGGTGGTACGCAGTATTTT	CASSYSGELGGTQYF
many	TRBV12-3/TRBV12-4	NA	14	TRBJ2-5	TGTGCCAGCAGTCAAACAGAGCTCCAAGAGACCCAGTACTTC	CASSQTELQETQYF